These 12 T cell receptor beta chains share one sample of origin, sequenced in a study of CXCR3-negative and CXCR3-positive naive CD8 T cells. The libraries of TRB cDNA were prepared using 5' RACE with UMI labels. Using the 5' RACE reads, TCRdb records one entry per CDR3 protein without DNA. The data include roughly 40,000 distinct CDR3 sequences; the top ten clones carry approximately 7.7%. Sequenced material: memory CD8+ T cells from blood. Receptor source: a human donor in good health. Some clones in this sample may be carry-over from other donors' samples.

The chain recombines TRBV29-1 with TRBJ2-7; the TCRdb D gene call, TRBD1, has no DNA to confirm it. Germline loops: CDR1 SQVTM, CDR2 ANQGSEA. CDR3 length: 15 residues. The CDR3 is CSVGSGTGGGYEQYF.

The chain joins TRBV28 to TRBJ2-1; TCRdb's D call, TRBD1, is unchecked because there is no DNA. The CDR3 sequence is 18 residues long. Germline loops: CDR1 MDHEN, CDR2 SYDVKM. CDR3 amino acids: CASSLRTGRALWDNEQFF.

The chain combines TRBV29-1 with TRBJ2-7. The CDR3 extends over 16 amino acids. CDR1 and CDR2 from the germline V gene are SQVTM and ANQGSEA. CDR3 loop: CSVVSSSLTLAYEQYF.

The genes are TRBV27 and TRBJ2-1; TCRdb gives TRBD1 as the D gene, but with no DNA this cannot be confirmed. Germline lookup yields CDR1 MNHEY and CDR2 SMNVEV (reference sequence). The CDR3 spans 14 residues. CDR3 protein: CASRTLTGSGEQFF.

The chain has TRBV27 and TRBJ1-6. The CDR3 is made up of 16 amino acids. CDR1 and CDR2 from the germline V gene are MNHEY and SMNVEV (reference sequence). The CDR3 loop reads CASRPQTASYNSPLHF.

The rearrangement links TRBV12-3 or TRBV12-4 to TRBJ1-2; the D call from TCRdb, TRBD1, cannot be confirmed without DNA. The CDR3 is 12 residues long. The CDR3: CASSPGREGYTF.

The chain combines TRBV29-1 with TRBJ2-7; lacking DNA, the TRBD2 call made by TCRdb goes unchecked. Germline V lookup: CDR1 SQVTM, CDR2 ANQGSEA. CDR3 length equals 12 residues. CDR3 loop: CSGSGGGYEQYF.

The rearrangement uses TRBV7-9 and TRBJ2-1. The CDR3 has 14 amino acids. The germline gives CDR1 SEHNR, CDR2 FQNEAQ (reference sequence). The CDR3 sequence is CASSFQDPYDEQFF. The whole variable domain, remainder taken from reference TRBV7-9 and TRBJ2-1, is DTGVSQNPRHKITKRGQNVTFRCDPISEHNRLYWYRQTLGQGPEFLTYFQNEAQLEKSRLLSDRFSAERPKGSFSTLEIQRTEQGDSAMYLCASSFQDPYDEQFFGPGTRLTVL.

This rearrangement joins TRBV6-4 to TRBJ2-3; TCRdb's assignment of TRBD2 cannot be checked, as there is no DNA. CDR1 MRHNA and CDR2 SNTAGT come from the germline V gene. This CDR3 has 14 residues. CDR3 residues: CASSGGLSTDTQYF.

The chain recombines TRBV19 with TRBJ1-2; checking the TCRdb D call of TRBD1 is not possible without DNA. The CDR3 spans 14 residues. Germline V gives CDR1 LNHDA, CDR2 SQIVND (reference sequence). The CDR3: CASSIGASDYGYTF.

V gene TRBV7-9 combines with J gene TRBJ2-7. From germline, CDR1 is SEHNR and CDR2 FQNEAQ (reference sequence). This CDR3 is built from 15 residues. CDR3 sequence reads: CASHLTGTGTHEQYF.

V is TRBV12-3 or TRBV12-4 and J is TRBJ2-5; the TCRdb call, TRBD1, lacks DNA for checking. The CDR3 has 14 residues. CDR3 loop: CASSQGAARETQYF.